Detailed here is one T cell receptor (beta chain). Its specific antigen is unknown. No base quality information exists; no much larger clone differs at one position. One collaborating source in Seattle enrolled patients while the patients were actively infected and followed the patients over time throughout the course of disease. Each collaborating institution followed its own protocols to collect whole blood in K2EDTA tubes. For TCRbeta analysis, collaborators shipped samples as frozen whole blood, isolated PBMCs, or DNA extracted from either of those sample types. This sample stems from a study of blood T cell repertoires in COVID-19 (dated by TCRdb to about 2020). Looking at the study overall: Samples covering the acute and convalescent phases of COVID-19 were provided by collaborators in the United States, Italy and Spain. The prospective study material was composed of cDNA or gDNA derived from T cells, B-cell-depleted T cells, or PBMCs. A freely available public database, intended as a resource for researchers studying the immune response to SARS-CoV-2, is where the repertoires were released. A de-identified subject ID, COVID-19 status, age in years and sex were almost always included in the sample metadata. The samples were drawn from the first 160 participants of the ongoing ImmuneRACE study and from 1,254 subjects provided by 6 global collaborators. HLA class I and class II types, where available, came from metadata supplied by the sample provider rather than from assay-based typing. The dataset comprised deeply sampled blood TCRbeta repertoires from subjects exposed to, actively infected with, or recovered from COVID-19.

TCRbeta CDR3 regions were amplified from genomic DNA by means of the immunoSEQ Assay, a bias-controlled multiplex PCR. Per the source publication's procedure: Nucleated cell counts per sample were estimated from amplification of reference gene primers within the assay. To quantify the absolute abundance of each unique TCRbeta CDR3 rearrangement, sequence reads were collapsed and filtered. For each sample, productive Simpson clonality was calculated as the square root of Simpson's diversity index across productive rearrangements. This immuneACCESS table, as held by TCRdb, lists in-frame sequences with V and J called but not all clones. Of the missing ones, under half trace to an unresolved V gene in checked studies; the others have no known cause. That table supplies the V and J calls and clone size; D and trimming were determined from the DNA. The table for this sample lists about 230,000 clones; more than 75% of them were counted only once. The ten largest make up roughly 12% of the sample.

General conclusions and limits of the study: Clinical and demographic metadata were provided uncurated, with the amount varying by source and participant.

The sequence was collected from a man aged 50-59 years with COVID-19, enrolled during active disease. Sequencing was carried out using peripheral blood.

The CDR3 region has the sequence CASSSSAGGSYNEQFF. The DNA sequence follows: TGTGCCAGCAGTTCCTCGGCGGGAGGCTCCTACAATGAGCAGTTCTTC. The rearranged segments are TRBV28 and TRBJ2-1; 8 bases in the junction line up with TRBD2. CDR1 and CDR2 are drawn from the germline V gene: MDHEN, SYDVKM. The CDR3 has 16 amino acids, counting the end cysteine and phenylalanine. Just CDR3 DNA is preserved here, 48 bases in frame from base 1. V is cut back by 4 bases and J by 0 bases, with 5 bases in the junction unmatched.